This is a list of T cell receptor beta chains from one sample in a study of blood T cell repertoires in COVID-19. Measured with immunoSEQ multiplex PCR; TCRdb has only the in-frame clones, and not every one. The sample gives tens of thousands of clones, about nine tenths of which show up once; approximately 3.1% is in the top ten. Input material: peripheral blood. All receptors derive from a woman in her seventies with acute or convalescent COVID-19. Each CDR3 is given with its conserved first and last residue. D genes are given only for firm matches. Only some rows state a clone size, as once, few, many or a class for expanded clones.

v_call	d_call	clone_size	j_call	cdr3_aa	cdr3_nt
TRBV12-3/TRBV12-4	.	.	TRBJ2-1	CASSQGGGQFF	TGTGCCAGCAGTCAAGGGGGGGGCCAGTTCTTC
TRBV6-5	TRBD1	.	TRBJ1-5	CASRTGDLPNQPQHF	TGTGCCAGCAGGACAGGGGATCTTCCCAATCAGCCCCAGCATTTT
TRBV28	.	.	TRBJ1-2	CASSLLTGREGGYTF	TGTGCCAGCAGTTTATTAACGGGGCGGGAAGGCGGCTACACCTTC
TRBV29-1	TRBD2	.	TRBJ2-7	CSVGTSSYEQYF	TGCAGCGTCGGGACTAGCAGCTACGAGCAGTACTTC
TRBV28	TRBD1	few	TRBJ1-2	CASRDRGSNYGYTF	TGTGCCAGCAGGGACAGGGGTTCTAACTATGGCTACACCTTC
TRBV5-1	.	.	TRBJ2-6	CASRRDSGANVLTF	TGCGCCAGCAGGAGAGATTCTGGGGCCAACGTCCTGACTTTC
TRBV6-5	TRBD1	.	TRBJ2-1	CASRDRGFNEQFF	TGTGCCAGCCGGGACAGGGGGTTTAATGAGCAGTTCTTC
TRBV18	TRBD1	.	TRBJ2-7	CASSPDRGPYEQYF	TGTGCCAGCTCACCGGACAGGGGGCCCTACGAGCAGTACTTC
TRBV27	TRBD1	once	TRBJ2-6	CASTSSRQGASTGANVLTF	TGTGCCAGCACCTCATCCCGACAGGGGGCGTCAACTGGGGCCAACGTCCTGACTTTC
TRBV28	.	.	TRBJ1-2	CASRENYGYTF	TGTGCCAGCCGCGAAAACTATGGCTACACCTTC
TRBV27	TRBD1	.	TRBJ1-1	CASSLHPGQGITEAFF	TGTGCCAGCAGCCTACACCCGGGACAGGGGATAACTGAAGCTTTCTTT
TRBV29-1	.	.	TRBJ1-4	CSASPGGNNEKLFF	TGCAGCGCCTCCCCGGGGGGGAATAATGAAAAACTGTTTTTT
TRBV4-1	TRBD1	once	TRBJ2-1	CASRPQGKSSYNEQFF	TGCGCCAGCAGGCCACAGGGGAAAAGCTCCTACAATGAGCAGTTCTTC
TRBV11-3	TRBD2	once	TRBJ2-2	CASSFDASGRRELFF	TGTGCCAGCAGCTTCGATGCTAGCGGGAGGAGGGAGCTGTTTTTT
TRBV2	.	.	TRBJ1-2	CASRGGATSGYTF	TGTGCCAGCAGGGGCGGGGCGACGAGCGGCTACACCTTC
TRBV12-5	.	.	TRBJ2-2	CASGLWYSLGGRSNTGELFF	TGTGCTAGTGGTTTATGGTATTCTTTAGGAGGGCGATCAAACACCGGGGAGCTGTTTTTT